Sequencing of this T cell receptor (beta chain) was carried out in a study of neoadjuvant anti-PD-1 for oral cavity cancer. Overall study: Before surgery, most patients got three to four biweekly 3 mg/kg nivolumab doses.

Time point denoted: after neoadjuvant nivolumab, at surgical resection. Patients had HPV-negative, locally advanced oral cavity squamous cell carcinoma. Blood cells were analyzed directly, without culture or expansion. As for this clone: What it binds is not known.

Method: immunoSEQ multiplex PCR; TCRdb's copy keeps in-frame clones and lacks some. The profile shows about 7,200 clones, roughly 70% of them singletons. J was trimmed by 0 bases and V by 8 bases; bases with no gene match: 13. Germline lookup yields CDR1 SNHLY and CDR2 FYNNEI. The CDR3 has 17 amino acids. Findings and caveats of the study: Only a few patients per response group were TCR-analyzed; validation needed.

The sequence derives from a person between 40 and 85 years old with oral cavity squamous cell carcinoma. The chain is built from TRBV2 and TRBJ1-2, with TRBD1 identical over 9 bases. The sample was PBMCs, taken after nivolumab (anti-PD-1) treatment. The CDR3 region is CASVFRDRVPSNYGYTF. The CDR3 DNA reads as TGTGCCAGCGTATTCCGGGACAGGGTCCCATCTAACTATGGCTACACCTTC.